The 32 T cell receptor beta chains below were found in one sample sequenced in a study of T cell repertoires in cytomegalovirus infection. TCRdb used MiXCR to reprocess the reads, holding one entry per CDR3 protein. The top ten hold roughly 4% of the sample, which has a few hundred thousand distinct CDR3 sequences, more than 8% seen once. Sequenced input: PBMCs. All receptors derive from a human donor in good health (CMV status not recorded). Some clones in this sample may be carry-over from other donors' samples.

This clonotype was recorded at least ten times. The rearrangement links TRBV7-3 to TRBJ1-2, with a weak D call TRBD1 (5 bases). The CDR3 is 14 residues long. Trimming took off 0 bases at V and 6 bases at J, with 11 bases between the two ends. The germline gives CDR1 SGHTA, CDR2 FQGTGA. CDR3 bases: TGTGCCAGCAGCTTAACGATGGGGCGTGATGGCTACACCTTC. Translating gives CASSLTMGRDGYTF.

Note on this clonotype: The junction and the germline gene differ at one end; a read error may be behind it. CDR3 sequence: CASSQDIPRQGIAF. The CDR3 DNA is TGCGCCAGCAGCCAAGACATACCGAGACAGGGAATCGCCTTC. This sequence joins TRBV4-3 and TRBJ1-2, with 7 positions matching TRBD1. This CDR3 has 14 amino acids. Germline V gene sequence: CDR1 LGHNA, CDR2 YSLEER.

CDR3 protein: CAISGRADQETQYF. Here the CDR3 DNA reads TGTGCCATCAGTGGTCGGGCAGACCAAGAGACCCAGTACTTC. V usage is TRBV10-3 and J usage is TRBJ2-5; D unresolved. Trimming stripped 4 bases from V and 0 bases from J, with 9 bases between. The germline V gene encodes CDR1 ENHRY and CDR2 SYGVKD. The CDR3 covers 14 residues.

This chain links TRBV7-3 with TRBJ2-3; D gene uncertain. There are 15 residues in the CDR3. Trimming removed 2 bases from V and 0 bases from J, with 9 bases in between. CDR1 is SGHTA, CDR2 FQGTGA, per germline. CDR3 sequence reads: CASSLGRKSTDTQYF. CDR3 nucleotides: TGTGCCAGCAGCTTAGGGCGGAAGAGCACAGATACGCAGTATTTT.

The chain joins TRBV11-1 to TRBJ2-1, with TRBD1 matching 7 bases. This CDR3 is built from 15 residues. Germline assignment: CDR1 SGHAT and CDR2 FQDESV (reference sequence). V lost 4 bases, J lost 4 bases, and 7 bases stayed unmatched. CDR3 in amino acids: CASSSPQGVYNEQFF. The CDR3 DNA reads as TGTGCCAGCAGCTCTCCGCAGGGGGTTTACAATGAGCAGTTCTTC. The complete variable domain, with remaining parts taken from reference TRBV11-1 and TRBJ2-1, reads EAEVAQSPRYKITEKSQAVAFWCDPISGHATLYWYRQILGQGPELLVQFQDESVVDDSQLPKDRFSAERLKGVDSTLKIQPAELGDSAMYLCASSSPQGVYNEQFFGPGTRLTVL.

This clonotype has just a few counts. The CDR3 nucleotides read TGTGCCATGGCAGGGAGTCCGGATCAGCCCCAGCATTTT. Protein product: CAMAGSPDQPQHF. V and J are TRBV10-3 and TRBJ1-5; weak D call: TRBD1 (5 bases). The V end lost 9 bases, the J end lost 5 bases, and 14 bases lay between the germline ends. The germline gives CDR1 ENHRY, CDR2 SYGVKD. There are 13 residues in the CDR3.

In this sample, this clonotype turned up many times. The CDR3 region is CASSLGAGPRETQYF. CDR3 bases: TGTGCCAGCAGCTTAGGAGCAGGCCCGAGGGAGACCCAGTACTTC. This chain connects TRBV7-9 to TRBJ2-5; D unclear. V was shortened by 1 base and J by 5 bases, with 14 bases between the two germline ends. Per germline, CDR1 SEHNR and CDR2 FQNEAQ (reference sequence). The CDR3 runs to 15 residues.

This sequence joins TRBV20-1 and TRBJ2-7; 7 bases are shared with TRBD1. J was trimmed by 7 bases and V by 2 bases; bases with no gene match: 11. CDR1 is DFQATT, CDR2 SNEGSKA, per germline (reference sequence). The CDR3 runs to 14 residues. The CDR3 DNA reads TGCAGTGCTAGAACCCCCCAGGGGGTCTATGAGCAGTACTTC. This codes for CSARTPQGVYEQYF.

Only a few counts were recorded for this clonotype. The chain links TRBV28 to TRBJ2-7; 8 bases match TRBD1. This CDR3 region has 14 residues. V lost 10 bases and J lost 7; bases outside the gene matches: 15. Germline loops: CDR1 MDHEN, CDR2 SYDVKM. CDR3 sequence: CATNGNTGGWEQYF. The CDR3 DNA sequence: TGTGCCACCAACGGAAATACAGGGGGATGGGAGCAGTACTTC. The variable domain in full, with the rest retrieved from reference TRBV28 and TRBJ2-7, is DVKVTQSSRYLVKRTGEKVFLECVQDMDHENMFWYRQDPGLGLRLIYFSYDVKMKEKGDIPEGYSVSREKKERFSLILESASTNQTSMYLCATNGNTGGWEQYFGPGTRLTVT.

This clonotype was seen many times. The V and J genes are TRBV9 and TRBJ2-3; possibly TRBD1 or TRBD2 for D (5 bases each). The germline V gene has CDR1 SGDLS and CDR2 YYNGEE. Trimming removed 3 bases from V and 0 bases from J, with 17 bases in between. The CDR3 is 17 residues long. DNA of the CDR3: TGTGCCAGCAGCGCGAGCATGGGACGGCTTAGCACAGATACGCAGTATTTT. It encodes CASSASMGRLSTDTQYF.

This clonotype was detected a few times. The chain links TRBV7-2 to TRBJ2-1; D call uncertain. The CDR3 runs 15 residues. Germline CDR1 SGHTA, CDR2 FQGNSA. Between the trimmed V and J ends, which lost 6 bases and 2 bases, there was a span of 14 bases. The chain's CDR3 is CASSPDGPPYNEQFF. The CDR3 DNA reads TGTGCCAGCAGTCCCGACGGTCCTCCCTACAATGAGCAGTTCTTC. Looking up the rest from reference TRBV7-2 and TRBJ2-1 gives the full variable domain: GAGVSQSPSNKVTEKGKDVELRCDPISGHTALYWYRQSLGQGLEFLIYFQGNSAPDKSGLPSDRFSAERTGGSVSTLTIQRTQQEDSAVYLCASSPDGPPYNEQFFGPGTRLTVL.

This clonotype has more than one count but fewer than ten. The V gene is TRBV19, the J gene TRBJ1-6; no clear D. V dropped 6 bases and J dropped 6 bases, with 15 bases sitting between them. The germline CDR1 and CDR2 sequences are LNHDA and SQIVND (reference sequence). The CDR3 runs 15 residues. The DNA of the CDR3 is TGTGCCAGTAGAGCCTCTCCAACCCCTAATTCACCCCTCCACTTT. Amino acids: CASRASPTPNSPLHF.

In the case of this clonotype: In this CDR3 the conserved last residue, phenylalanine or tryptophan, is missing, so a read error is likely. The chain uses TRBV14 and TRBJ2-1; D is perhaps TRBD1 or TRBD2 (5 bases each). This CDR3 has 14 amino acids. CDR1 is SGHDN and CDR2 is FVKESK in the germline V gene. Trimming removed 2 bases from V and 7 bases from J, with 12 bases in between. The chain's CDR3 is CASSQYRRQNEQFY. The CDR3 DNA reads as TGTGCCAGCAGCCAATACAGGAGGCAGAATGAGCAGTTCTAC.

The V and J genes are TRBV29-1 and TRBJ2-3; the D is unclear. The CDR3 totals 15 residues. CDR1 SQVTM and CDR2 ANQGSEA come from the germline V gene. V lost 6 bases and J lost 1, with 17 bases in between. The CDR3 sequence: CSVSTRLTRTDTQYF. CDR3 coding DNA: TGCAGCGTCTCCACAAGGCTTACTCGCACAGATACGCAGTATTTT.

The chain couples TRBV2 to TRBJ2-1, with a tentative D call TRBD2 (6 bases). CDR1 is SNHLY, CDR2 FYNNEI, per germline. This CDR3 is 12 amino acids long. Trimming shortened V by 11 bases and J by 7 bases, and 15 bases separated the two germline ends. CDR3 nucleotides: TGTGCCTCACTGGGGGGTGTTAATGAGCAGTTCTTC. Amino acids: CASLGGVNEQFF.

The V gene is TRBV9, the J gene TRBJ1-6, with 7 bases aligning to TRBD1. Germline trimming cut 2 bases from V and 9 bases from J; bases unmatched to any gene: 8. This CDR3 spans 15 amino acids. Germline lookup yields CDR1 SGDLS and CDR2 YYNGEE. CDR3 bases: TGTGCCAGCAGCGTCACCGGGACAGAGAGTTCACCCCTCCACTTT. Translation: CASSVTGTESSPLHF.

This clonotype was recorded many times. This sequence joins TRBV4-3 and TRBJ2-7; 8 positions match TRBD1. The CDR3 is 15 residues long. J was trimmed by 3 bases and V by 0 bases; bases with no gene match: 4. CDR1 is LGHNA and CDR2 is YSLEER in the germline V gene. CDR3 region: CASSQDIGQGYEQYF. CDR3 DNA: TGCGCCAGCAGCCAAGATATAGGACAGGGCTACGAGCAGTACTTC.

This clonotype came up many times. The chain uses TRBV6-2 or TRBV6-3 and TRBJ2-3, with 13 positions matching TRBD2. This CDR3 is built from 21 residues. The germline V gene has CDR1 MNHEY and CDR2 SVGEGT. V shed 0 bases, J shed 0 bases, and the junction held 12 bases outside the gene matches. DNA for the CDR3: TGTGCCAGCAGTTACTCGCCCCGACTAGCGGGGGGCCTCCGTAGCACAGATACGCAGTATTTT. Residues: CASSYSPRLAGGLRSTDTQYF.

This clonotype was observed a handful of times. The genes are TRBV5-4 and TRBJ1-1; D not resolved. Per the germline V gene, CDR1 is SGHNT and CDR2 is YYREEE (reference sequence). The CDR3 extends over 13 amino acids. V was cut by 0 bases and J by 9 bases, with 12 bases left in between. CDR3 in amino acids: CASSLEYGRKAFF. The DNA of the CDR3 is TGTGCCAGCAGCTTGGAGTACGGTAGAAAAGCTTTCTTT. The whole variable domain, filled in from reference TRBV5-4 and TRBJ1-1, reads ETGVTQSPTHLIKTRGQQVTLRCSSQSGHNTVSWYQQALGQGPQFIFQYYREEENGRGNFPPRFSGLQFPNYSSELNVNALELDDSALYLCASSLEYGRKAFFGQGTRLTVV.

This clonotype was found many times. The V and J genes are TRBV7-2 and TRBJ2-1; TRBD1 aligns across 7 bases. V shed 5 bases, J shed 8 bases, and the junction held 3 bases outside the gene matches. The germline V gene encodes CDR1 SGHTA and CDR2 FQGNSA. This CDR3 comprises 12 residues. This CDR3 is CASSPTGYEQFF. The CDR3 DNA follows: TGTGCCAGCAGCCCGACAGGGTATGAGCAGTTCTTC.

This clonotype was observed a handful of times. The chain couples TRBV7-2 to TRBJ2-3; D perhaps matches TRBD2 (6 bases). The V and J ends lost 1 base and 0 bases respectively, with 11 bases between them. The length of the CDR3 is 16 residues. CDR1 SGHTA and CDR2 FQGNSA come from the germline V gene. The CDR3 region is CASSLGQGLSTDTQYF. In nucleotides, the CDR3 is TGTGCCAGCAGCTTAGGGCAGGGACTTAGCACAGATACGCAGTATTTT.

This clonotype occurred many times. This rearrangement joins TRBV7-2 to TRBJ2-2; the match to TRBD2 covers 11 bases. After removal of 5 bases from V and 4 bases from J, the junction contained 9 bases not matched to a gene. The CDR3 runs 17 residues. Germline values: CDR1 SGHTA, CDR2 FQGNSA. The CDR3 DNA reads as TGTGCCAGCAGCCCGGGGGACCTAGCGGGAGGCACCGGGGAGCTGTTTTTT. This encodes CASSPGDLAGGTGELFF. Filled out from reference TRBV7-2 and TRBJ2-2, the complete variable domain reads GAGVSQSPSNKVTEKGKDVELRCDPISGHTALYWYRQSLGQGLEFLIYFQGNSAPDKSGLPSDRFSAERTGGSVSTLTIQRTQQEDSAVYLCASSPGDLAGGTGELFFGEGSRLTVL.

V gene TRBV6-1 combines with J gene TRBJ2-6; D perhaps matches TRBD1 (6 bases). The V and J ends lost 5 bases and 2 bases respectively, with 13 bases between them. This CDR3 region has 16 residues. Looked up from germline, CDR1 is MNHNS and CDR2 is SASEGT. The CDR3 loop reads CASSYAAGAGANVLTF. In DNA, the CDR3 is TGTGCCAGCAGTTACGCCGCAGGGGCTGGGGCCAACGTCCTGACTTTC.

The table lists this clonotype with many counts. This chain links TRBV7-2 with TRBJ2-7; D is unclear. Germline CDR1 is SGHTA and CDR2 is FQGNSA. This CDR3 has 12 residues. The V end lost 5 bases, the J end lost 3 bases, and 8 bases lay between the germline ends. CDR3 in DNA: TGTGCCAGCAGCCCATATCGCTACGAGCAGTACTTC. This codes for CASSPYRYEQYF. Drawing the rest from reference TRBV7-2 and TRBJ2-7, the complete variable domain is GAGVSQSPSNKVTEKGKDVELRCDPISGHTALYWYRQSLGQGLEFLIYFQGNSAPDKSGLPSDRFSAERTGGSVSTLTIQRTQQEDSAVYLCASSPYRYEQYFGPGTRLTVT.

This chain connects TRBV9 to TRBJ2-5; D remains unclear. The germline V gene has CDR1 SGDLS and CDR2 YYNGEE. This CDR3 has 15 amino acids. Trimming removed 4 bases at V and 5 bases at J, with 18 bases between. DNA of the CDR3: TGTGCCAGCAGCCCCCGCTTGGCGGTTGGGGAGACCCAGTACTTC. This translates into CASSPRLAVGETQYF.

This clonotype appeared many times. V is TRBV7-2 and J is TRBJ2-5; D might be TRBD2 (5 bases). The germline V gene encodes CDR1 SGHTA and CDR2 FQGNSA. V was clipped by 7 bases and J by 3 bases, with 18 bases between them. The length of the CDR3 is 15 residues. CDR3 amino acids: CASTLGGLTEETQYF. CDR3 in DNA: TGTGCCAGCACCCTCGGAGGACTGACCGAAGAGACCCAGTACTTC.

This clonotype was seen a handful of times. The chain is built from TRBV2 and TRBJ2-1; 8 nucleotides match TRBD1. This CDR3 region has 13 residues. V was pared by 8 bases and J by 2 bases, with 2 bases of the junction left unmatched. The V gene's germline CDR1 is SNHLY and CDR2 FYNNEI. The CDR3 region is CASQGAAYNEQFF. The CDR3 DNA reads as TGTGCCAGCCAGGGGGCGGCCTACAATGAGCAGTTCTTC.

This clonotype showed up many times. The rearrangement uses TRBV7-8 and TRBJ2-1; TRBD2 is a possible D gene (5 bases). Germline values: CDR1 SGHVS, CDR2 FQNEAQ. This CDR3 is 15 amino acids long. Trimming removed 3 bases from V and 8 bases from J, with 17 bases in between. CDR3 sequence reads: CASSLRPGLGDEQFF. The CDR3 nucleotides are TGTGCCAGCAGCTTGCGGCCGGGTCTCGGGGATGAGCAGTTCTTC.

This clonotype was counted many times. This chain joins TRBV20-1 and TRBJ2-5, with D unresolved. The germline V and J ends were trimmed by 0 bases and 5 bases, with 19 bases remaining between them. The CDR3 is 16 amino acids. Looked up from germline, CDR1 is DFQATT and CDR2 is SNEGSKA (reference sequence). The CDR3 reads CSARDGASRLEETQYF. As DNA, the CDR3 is TGCAGTGCTAGAGATGGCGCTTCCCGTCTGGAGGAGACCCAGTACTTC.

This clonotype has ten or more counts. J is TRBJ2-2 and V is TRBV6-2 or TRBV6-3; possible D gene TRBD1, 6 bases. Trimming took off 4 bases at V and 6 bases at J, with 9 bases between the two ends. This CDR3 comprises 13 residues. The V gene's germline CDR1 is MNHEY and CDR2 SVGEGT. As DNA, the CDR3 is TGTGCCAGCAGTTTAGGGGGTGCCGGGGAGCTGTTTTTT. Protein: CASSLGGAGELFF.

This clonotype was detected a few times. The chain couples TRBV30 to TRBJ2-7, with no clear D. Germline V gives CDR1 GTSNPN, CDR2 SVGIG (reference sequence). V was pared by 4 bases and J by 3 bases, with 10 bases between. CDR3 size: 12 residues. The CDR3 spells CAWKFADYEQYF. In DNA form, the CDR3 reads TGTGCCTGGAAATTTGCAGACTACGAGCAGTACTTC.

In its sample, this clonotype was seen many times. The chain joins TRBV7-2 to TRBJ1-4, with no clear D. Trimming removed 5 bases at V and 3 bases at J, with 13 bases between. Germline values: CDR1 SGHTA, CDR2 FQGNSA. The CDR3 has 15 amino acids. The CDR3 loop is CASSGSGWANEKLFF. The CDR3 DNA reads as TGTGCCAGCAGCGGAAGCGGGTGGGCTAATGAAAAACTGTTTTTT.